Below, 12 T cell receptor beta chains from the same sample are listed, as sequenced in a study of cytomegalovirus exposure and HLA in healthy donors. PCR primers comprised 60 Vbeta and 13 Jbeta primers. Sequencing was performed with immunoSEQ multiplex PCR; in TCRdb, only in-frame clones are kept and a portion is missing. The sample's table shows 70,000 or so clones. Sample: PBMCs. These receptors were collected from a boy aged 10-17 years in good health and CMV-seronegative.

V and J are TRBV28 and TRBJ1-1; no clear D. The CDR3 covers 16 residues. The germline CDR1 and CDR2 sequences are MDHEN and SYDVKM. The V end lost 2 bases, the J end lost 3 bases, and 16 bases lay between the germline ends. The CDR3 spells CASSLTPRQDDTEAFF. DNA for the CDR3: TGTGCCAGCAGTTTAACCCCCCGGCAGGATGACACTGAAGCTTTCTTT. The full variable domain, completed using reference TRBV28 and TRBJ1-1, is DVKVTQSSRYLVKRTGEKVFLECVQDMDHENMFWYRQDPGLGLRLIYFSYDVKMKEKGDIPEGYSVSREKKERFSLILESASTNQTSMYLCASSLTPRQDDTEAFFGQGTRLTVV.

The V and J genes are TRBV7-9 and TRBJ2-7; tentatively, D is TRBD1 (6 bases). CDR1 and CDR2 (germline): SEHNR, FQNEAQ (reference sequence). The V and J ends lost 6 bases and 5 bases respectively, with 17 bases between them. This CDR3 region has 14 residues. Here the CDR3 reads CASSNRDKAHEQYF. For the CDR3, the DNA is TGTGCCAGCAGTAACCGGGACAAAGCCCACGAGCAGTACTTC.

The gene calls are TRBV29-1 and TRBJ1-1; possible D gene TRBD1, 5 bases. Germline assignment: CDR1 SQVTM and CDR2 ANQGSEA. Trimming stripped 1 base from V and 8 bases from J, with 11 bases between. The length of the CDR3 is 12 residues. The CDR3 region is CSVEGRPGEAFF. The CDR3, as DNA: TGCAGCGTTGAAGGAAGGCCAGGGGAAGCTTTCTTT.

The chain recombines TRBV6-5 with TRBJ2-5; 12 bases agree with TRBD2. Germline values: CDR1 MNHEY, CDR2 SVGAGI. The V and J ends lost 4 bases and 2 bases, in that order; junction bases with no gene match: 5. This CDR3 has 16 amino acids. The CDR3 nucleotides are TGTGCCAGCAGTTCCTGGACTAGCGGGGCTCAAGAGACCCAGTACTTC. Its translation is CASSSWTSGAQETQYF.

The chain recombines TRBV5-1 with TRBJ1-2, with D possibly TRBD1 on 5 matching bases. V dropped 4 bases and J dropped 8 bases, with 18 bases sitting between them. Germline V lookup: CDR1 SGHRS, CDR2 YFSETQ. CDR3 length equals 14 residues. CDR3 sequence (DNA): TGCGCCAGCAGCCCAGCAGAGCAGGGCCGGGGCTACACCTTC. Its protein is CASSPAEQGRGYTF.

This CDR3 is CASSRFGGNTIYF. Written as DNA, the CDR3 is TGTGCCAGCAGCCGATTTGGGGGGAACACCATATATTTT. The V and J genes are TRBV25-1 and TRBJ1-3; maybe TRBD1 (5 bases). This CDR3 spans 13 amino acids. Germline V gives CDR1 MGHDK, CDR2 SYGVNS. The V end lost 6 bases, the J end lost 7 bases, and 13 bases lay between the germline ends.

V and J are TRBV18 and TRBJ1-1; D is undetermined. Germline V lookup: CDR1 KGHSH, CDR2 LQKENI. The CDR3 sequence is 13 residues long. Trimming cost V 0 bases and J 7 bases, with 9 bases left between them. CDR3 bases: TGTGCCAGCTCACCACCGATGACACTTGAAGCTTTCTTT. The encoded protein is CASSPPMTLEAFF.

This rearrangement joins TRBV18 to TRBJ1-1; D remains unclear. Germline V gives CDR1 KGHSH, CDR2 LQKENI. The CDR3 totals 15 residues. V shed 3 bases and J shed 4 bases, with 15 bases lying between them. CDR3 loop: CASSPPGGQFTEAFF. CDR3 DNA: TGTGCCAGCTCACCCCCCGGTGGGCAGTTCACTGAAGCTTTCTTT.

The chain couples TRBV19 to TRBJ2-1; D gene uncertain. The germline V and J ends were trimmed by 3 bases and 2 bases, with 5 bases remaining between them. The CDR3 is 13 residues long. From germline, CDR1 is LNHDA and CDR2 SQIVND (reference sequence). The CDR3 loop is CASSILPYNEQFF. The CDR3 region has the DNA TGTGCCAGTAGTATCCTACCCTACAATGAGCAGTTCTTC.

V usage is TRBV14 and J usage is TRBJ2-2; D gene uncertain. Per the germline V gene, CDR1 is SGHDN and CDR2 is FVKESK. V was pared by 1 base and J by 5 bases, with 2 bases between. CDR3 length: 12 residues. CDR3 residues: CASSQVTGELFF. The CDR3 bases are TGTGCCAGCAGCCAAGTAACCGGGGAGCTGTTTTTT.

The chain carries TRBV6-1 and TRBJ2-7; D may be TRBD1 (6 bases). Trimming stripped 1 base from V and 3 bases from J, with 7 bases between. Per the germline V gene, CDR1 is MNHNS and CDR2 is SASEGT. This CDR3 spans 13 amino acids. Here the CDR3 reads CASSEGTDYEQYF. The CDR3 bases are TGTGCCAGCAGTGAAGGGACAGACTACGAGCAGTACTTC.

This chain joins TRBV4-1 and TRBJ1-2, with a weak D call TRBD1 (6 bases). Trimming left V 1 base short and J 3 bases short, with 12 bases between. There are 15 residues in the CDR3. CDR1 and CDR2 (germline): MGHRA, YSYEKL. The chain's CDR3 is CASSQVSDSYYGYTF. The DNA of the CDR3 is TGCGCCAGCAGCCAAGTCTCGGACAGCTACTATGGCTACACCTTC.